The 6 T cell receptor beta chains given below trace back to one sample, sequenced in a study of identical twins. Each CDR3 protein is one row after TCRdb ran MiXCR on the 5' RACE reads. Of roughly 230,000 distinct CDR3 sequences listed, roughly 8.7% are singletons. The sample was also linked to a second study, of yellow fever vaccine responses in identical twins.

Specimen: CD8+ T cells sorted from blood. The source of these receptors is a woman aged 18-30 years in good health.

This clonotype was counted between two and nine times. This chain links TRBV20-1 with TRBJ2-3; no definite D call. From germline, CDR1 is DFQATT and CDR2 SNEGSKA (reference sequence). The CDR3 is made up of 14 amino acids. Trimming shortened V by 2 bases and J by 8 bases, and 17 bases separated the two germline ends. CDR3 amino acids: CSARSDLTPITQYF. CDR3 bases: TGCAGTGCTAGAAGCGACCTTACACCTATTACGCAGTATTTT.

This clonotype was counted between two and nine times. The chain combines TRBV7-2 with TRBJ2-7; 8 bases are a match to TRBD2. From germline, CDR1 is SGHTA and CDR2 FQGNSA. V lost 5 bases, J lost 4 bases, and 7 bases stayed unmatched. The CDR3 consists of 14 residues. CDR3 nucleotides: TGTGCCAGCAGCCCCGGGACTAGGGTTTACGAGCAGTACTTC. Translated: CASSPGTRVYEQYF.

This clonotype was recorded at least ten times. CDR3 bases: TGCAGTGCTAGGTCTATCCCCTACAATGAGCAGTTCTTC. Protein sequence: CSARSIPYNEQFF. This rearrangement joins TRBV20-1 to TRBJ2-1, with D unclear. V was trimmed by 3 bases and J by 2 bases, leaving 8 bases between them. Looked up from germline, CDR1 is DFQATT and CDR2 is SNEGSKA (reference sequence). The CDR3 is made up of 13 amino acids.

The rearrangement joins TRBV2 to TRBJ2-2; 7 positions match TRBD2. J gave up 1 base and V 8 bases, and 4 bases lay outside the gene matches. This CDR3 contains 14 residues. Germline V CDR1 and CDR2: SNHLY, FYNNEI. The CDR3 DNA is TGTGCCAGCTTTAAGCGGGAGAACACCGGGGAGCTGTTTTTT. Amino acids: CASFKRENTGELFF. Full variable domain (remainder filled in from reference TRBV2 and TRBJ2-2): EPEVTQTPSHQVTQMGQEVILRCVPISNHLYFYWYRQILGQKVEFLVSFYNNEISEKSEIFDDQFSVERPDGSNFTLKIRSTKLEDSAMYFCASFKRENTGELFFGEGSRLTVL.

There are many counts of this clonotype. CDR3 sequence: CAKAKLFF. In DNA form, the CDR3 reads TGTGCCAAGGCAAAACTGTTTTTT. The V call is TRBV21-1, the J call TRBJ1-4. TRBV21-1 is tagged as a pseudogene. The CDR3 extends over 8 amino acids.

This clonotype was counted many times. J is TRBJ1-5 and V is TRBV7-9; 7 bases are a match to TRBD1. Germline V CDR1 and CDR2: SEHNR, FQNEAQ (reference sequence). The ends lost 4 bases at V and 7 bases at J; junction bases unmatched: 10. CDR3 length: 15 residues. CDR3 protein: CASSWSDDRDQPQHF. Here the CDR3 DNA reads TGTGCCAGCAGCTGGTCTGACGACAGGGACCAGCCCCAGCATTTT.